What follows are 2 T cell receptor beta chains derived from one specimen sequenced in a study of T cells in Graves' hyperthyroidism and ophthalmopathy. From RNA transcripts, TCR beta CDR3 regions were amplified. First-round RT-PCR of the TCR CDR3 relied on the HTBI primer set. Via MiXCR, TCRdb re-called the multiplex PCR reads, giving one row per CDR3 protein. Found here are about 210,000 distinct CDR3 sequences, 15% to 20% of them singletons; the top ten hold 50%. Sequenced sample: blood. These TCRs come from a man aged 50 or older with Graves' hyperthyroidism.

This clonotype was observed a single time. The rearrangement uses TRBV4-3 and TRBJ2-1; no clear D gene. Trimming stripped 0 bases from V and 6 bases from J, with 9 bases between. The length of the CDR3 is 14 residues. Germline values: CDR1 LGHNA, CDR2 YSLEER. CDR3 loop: CASSQDTPGNEQFF. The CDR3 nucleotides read TGCGCCAGCAGCCAAGATACGCCAGGCAATGAGCAGTTCTTC.

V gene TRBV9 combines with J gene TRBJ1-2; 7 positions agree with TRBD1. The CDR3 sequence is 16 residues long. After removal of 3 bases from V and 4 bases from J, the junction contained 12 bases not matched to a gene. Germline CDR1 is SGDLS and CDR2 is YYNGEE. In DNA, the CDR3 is TGTGCCAGCAGCGCGGCGGAGGGGGCGGTAGGCTATGGCTACACCTTC. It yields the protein CASSAAEGAVGYGYTF.